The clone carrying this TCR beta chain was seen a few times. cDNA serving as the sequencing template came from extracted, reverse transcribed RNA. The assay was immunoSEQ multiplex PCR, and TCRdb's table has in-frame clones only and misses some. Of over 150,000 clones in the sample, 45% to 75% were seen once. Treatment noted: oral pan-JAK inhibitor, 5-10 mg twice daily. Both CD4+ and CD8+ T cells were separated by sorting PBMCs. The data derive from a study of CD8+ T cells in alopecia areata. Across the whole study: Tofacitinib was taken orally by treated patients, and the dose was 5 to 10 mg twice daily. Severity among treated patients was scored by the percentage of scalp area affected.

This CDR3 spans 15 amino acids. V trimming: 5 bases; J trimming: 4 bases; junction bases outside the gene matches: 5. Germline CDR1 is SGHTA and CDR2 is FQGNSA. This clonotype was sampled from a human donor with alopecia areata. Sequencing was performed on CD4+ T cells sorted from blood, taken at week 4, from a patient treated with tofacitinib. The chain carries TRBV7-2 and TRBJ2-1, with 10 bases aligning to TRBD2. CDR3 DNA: TGTGCCAGCAGCCAGGGACTAGCGCTATACAATGAGCAGTTCTTC. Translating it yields CASSQGLALYNEQFF.